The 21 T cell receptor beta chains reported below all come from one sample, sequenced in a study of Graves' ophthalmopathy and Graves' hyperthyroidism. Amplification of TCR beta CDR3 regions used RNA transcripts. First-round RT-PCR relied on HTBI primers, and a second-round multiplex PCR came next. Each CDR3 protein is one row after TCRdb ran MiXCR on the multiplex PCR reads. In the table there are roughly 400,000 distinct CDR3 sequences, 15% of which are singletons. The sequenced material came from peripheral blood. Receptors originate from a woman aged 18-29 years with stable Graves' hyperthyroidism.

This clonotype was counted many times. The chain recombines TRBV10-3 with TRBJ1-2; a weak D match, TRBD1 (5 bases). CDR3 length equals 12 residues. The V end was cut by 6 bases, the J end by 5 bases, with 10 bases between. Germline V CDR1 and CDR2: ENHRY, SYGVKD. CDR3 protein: CAIRGDDYGYTF. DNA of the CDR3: TGTGCCATCAGGGGGGATGATTATGGCTACACCTTC.

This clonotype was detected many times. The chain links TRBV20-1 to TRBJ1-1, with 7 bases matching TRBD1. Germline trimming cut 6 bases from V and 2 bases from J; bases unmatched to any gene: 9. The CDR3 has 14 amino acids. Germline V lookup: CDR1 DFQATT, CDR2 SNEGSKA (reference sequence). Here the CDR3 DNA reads TGCAGTGCAGAGAACAGGGGTCCCAACACTGAAGCTTTCTTT. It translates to CSAENRGPNTEAFF.

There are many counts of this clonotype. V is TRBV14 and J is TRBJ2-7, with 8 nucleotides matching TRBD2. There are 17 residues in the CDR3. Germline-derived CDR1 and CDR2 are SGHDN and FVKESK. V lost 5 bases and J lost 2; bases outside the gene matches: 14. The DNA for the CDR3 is TGTGCCAGCAGCGATACAACGGGGGGGGGACTTCCCTACGAGCAGTACTTC. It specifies CASSDTTGGGLPYEQYF.

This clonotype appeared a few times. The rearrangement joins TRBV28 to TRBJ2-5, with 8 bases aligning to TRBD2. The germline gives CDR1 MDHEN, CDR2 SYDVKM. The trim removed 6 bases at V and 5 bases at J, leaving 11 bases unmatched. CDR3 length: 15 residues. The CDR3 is CASSPASGGGETQYF. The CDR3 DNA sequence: TGTGCCAGCAGCCCCGCGAGCGGGGGCGGTGAGACCCAGTACTTC.

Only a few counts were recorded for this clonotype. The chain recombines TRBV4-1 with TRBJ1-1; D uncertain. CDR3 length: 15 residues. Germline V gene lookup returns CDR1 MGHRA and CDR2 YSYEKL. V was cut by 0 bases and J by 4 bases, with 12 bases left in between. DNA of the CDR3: TGCGCCAGCAGCCAAGACACCGTTTCTAGCACTGAAGCTTTCTTT. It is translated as CASSQDTVSSTEAFF.

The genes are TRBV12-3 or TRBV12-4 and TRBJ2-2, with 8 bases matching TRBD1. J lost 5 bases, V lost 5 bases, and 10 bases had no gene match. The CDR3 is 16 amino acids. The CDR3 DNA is TGTGCCAGCAGTACATCCCGACAGGGGACGACCGGGGAGCTGTTTTTT. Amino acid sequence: CASSTSRQGTTGELFF.

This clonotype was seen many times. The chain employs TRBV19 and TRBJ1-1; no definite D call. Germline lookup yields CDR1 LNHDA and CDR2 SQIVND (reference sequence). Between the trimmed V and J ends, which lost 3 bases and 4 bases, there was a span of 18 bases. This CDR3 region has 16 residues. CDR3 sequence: CASSMTQAAGSTEAFF. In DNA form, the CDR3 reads TGTGCCAGTAGTATGACCCAGGCGGCGGGGAGCACTGAAGCTTTCTTT.

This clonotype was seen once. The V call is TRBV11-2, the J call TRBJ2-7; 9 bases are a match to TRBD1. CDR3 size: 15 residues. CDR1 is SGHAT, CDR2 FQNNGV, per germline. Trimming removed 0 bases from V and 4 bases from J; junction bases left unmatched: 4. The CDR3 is CASSLDRDRVYEQYF. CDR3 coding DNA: TGTGCCAGCAGCTTAGATCGGGACAGGGTGTACGAGCAGTACTTC.

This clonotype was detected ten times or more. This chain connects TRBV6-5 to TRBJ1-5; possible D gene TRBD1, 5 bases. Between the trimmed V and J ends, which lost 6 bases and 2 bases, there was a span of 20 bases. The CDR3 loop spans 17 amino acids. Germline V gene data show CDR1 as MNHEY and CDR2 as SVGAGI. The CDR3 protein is CASSIGRGGDGNQPQHF. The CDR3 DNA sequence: TGTGCCAGCAGCATCGGCAGAGGAGGGGATGGCAATCAGCCCCAGCATTTT.

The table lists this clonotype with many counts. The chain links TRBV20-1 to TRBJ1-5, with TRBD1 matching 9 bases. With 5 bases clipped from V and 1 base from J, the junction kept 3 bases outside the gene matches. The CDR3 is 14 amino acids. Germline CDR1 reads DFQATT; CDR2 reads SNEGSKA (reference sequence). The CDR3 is CSAWTGDSNQPQHF. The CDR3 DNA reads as TGCAGTGCTTGGACAGGGGACAGCAATCAGCCCCAGCATTTT.

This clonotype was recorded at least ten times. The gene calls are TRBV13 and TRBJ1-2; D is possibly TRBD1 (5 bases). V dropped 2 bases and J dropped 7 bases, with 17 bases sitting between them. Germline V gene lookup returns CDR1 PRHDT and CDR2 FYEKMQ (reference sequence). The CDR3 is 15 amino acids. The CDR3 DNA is TGTGCCAGCAGCTTATCCGGGGGGGTTTTAGCTGGCTACACCTTC. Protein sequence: CASSLSGGVLAGYTF. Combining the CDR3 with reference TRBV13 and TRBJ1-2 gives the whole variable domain AAGVIQSPRHLIKEKRETATLKCYPIPRHDTVYWYQQGPGQDPQFLISFYEKMQSDKGSIPDRFSAQQFSDYHSELNMSSLELGDSALYFCASSLSGGVLAGYTFGSGTRLTVV.

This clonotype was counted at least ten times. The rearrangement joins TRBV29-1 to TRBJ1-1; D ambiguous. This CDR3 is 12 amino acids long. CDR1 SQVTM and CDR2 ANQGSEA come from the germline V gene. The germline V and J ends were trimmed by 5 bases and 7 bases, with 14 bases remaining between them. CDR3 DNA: TGCAGCGTTATTCAACCCCACAGTGAAGCTTTCTTT. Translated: CSVIQPHSEAFF.

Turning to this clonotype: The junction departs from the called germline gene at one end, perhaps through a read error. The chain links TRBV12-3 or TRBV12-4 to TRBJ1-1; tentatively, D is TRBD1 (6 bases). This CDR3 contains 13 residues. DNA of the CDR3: TGTGCCAGCAGTTTGATAGGGGACACTGATGCTTTCTTT. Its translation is CASSLIGDTDAFF.

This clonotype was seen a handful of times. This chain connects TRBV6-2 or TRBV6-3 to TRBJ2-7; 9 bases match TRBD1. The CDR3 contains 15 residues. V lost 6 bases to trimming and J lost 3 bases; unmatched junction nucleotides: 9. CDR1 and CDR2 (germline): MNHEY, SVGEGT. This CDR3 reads CASSPPGQGLYEQYF. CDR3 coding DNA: TGTGCCAGCAGCCCTCCGGGACAGGGACTCTACGAGCAGTACTTC.

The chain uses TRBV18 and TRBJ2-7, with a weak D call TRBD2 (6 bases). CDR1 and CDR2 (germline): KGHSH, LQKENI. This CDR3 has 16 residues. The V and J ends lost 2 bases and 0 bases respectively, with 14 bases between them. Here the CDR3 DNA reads TGTGCCAGCTCACCAGTGGCGCGGGGCTCCTCCTACGAGCAGTACTTC. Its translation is CASSPVARGSSYEQYF.

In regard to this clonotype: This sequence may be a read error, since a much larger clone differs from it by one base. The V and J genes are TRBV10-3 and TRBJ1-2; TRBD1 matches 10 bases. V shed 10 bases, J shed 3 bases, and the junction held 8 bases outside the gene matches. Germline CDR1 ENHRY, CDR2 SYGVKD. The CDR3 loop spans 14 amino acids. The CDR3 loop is CASRLGTGDYGYTF. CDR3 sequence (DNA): TGTGCCAGCAGGCTAGGGACAGGGGACTATGGCTACACCTTC.

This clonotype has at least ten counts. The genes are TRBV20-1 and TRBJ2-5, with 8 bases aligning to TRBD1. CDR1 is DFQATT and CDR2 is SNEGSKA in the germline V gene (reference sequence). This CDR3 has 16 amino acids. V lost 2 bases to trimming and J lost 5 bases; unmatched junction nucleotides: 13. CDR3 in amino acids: CSARFKTGALWETQYF. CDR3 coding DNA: TGCAGTGCTAGATTCAAGACAGGGGCTCTTTGGGAGACCCAGTACTTC.

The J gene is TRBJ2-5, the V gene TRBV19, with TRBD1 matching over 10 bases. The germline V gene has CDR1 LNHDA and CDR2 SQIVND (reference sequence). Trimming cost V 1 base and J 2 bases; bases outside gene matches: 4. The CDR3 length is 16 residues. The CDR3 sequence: CASSIGQGAEQETQYF. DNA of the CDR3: TGTGCCAGTAGTATAGGACAGGGGGCGGAACAAGAGACCCAGTACTTC.

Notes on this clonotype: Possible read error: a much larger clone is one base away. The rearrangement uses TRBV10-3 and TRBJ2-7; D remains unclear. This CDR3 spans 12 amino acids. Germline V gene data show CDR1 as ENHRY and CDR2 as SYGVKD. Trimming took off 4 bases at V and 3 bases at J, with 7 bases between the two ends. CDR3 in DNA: TGTGCCATCAGTGCCGACTGCTACGAGCAGTACTTC. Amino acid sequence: CAISADCYEQYF.

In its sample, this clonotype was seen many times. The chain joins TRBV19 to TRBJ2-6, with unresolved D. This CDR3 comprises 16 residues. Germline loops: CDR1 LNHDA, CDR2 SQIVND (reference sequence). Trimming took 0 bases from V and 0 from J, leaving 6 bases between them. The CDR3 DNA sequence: TGTGCCAGTAGTATAGACAGGCCCTCTGGGGCCAACGTCCTGACTTTC. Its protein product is CASSIDRPSGANVLTF.

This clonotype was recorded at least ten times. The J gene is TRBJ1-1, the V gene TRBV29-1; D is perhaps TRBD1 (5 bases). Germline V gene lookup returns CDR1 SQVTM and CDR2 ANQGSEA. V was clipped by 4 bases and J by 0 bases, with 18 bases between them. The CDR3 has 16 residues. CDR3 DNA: TGCAGCGTTGCGTCGGGGCGGAACGGCTTGAACACTGAAGCTTTCTTT. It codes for CSVASGRNGLNTEAFF.